What follows describes a single T cell receptor (beta chain). The antigen is not known. Scientists ran DNA taken from cultured CD4+ T cells through the Oncomine TCR Beta short-read assay for sequencing. TCRdb re-called the PCR reads through MiXCR, storing one row per CDR3 protein. The sample holds roughly 15,000 distinct CDR3 sequences; roughly 50% are singletons and the top ten take around 20%. The source of the sample is a study of vaccination and CD4 T cells after COVID-19. As for the study in general: Diagnosis preceded the drawing of post-COVID samples by a median 101 days (range 35 to 161). Median time from second vaccine dose to sampling was 60 to 80 days (14 to 241).

Whole-study results and caveats: Among those convalescent, a median roughly 90% of reactive clones emerged solely post-vaccination.

Noted time point: late sampling 161 to 241 days after vaccination in a few convalescent patients. The treatment was: approximately 10-day PBMC culture with coronavirus spike peptide pools or control peptides (ViraFEST assay). PCR positivity was dated March to December 2020, before US Alpha, Beta and Delta variants. Trimming removed 5 bases from V and 4 bases from J; junction bases left unmatched: 5. From germline, CDR1 is SQVTM and CDR2 ANQGSEA. This CDR3 has 14 residues. The clonotype originates from a human donor who had recovered from COVID-19. The rearrangement links TRBV29-1 to TRBJ2-2; 9 nucleotides line up with TRBD2. The sample here was CD4+ T cells from blood, cultured in vitro, taken about 7 months after SARS-CoV-2 vaccination. The CDR3 DNA is TGCAGCGTTTTGCGGGGGGGGCCCACCGGGGAGCTGTTTTTT. Its translation: CSVLRGGPTGELFF.